This T cell receptor (beta chain) emerged from a study of blood T cell repertoires in COVID-19. The wider study: The origin of the acute and convalescent COVID-19 samples was the United States, Italy and Spain. Sample material is recorded as cDNA or gDNA derived from T cells, B-cell-depleted T cells, or PBMCs.

Some clones are missing from TCRdb's copy, which holds only in-frame ones; the method was immunoSEQ multiplex PCR. The data contain approximately 350,000 clones, approximately 86% of them singletons. Per germline, CDR1 SGHRS and CDR2 YFSETQ. The V and J ends lost 0 bases and 2 bases, in that order; junction bases with no gene match: 8. CDR3 length equals 17 residues. This clone was observed a single time. What was sequenced was peripheral blood. This sequence originates from an older woman with COVID-19, enrolled during active disease. The genes are TRBV5-1 and TRBJ2-3, with 8 bases identical to TRBD2. CDR3 protein: CASSLGWRGDNTDTQYF. The CDR3 DNA is TGCGCCAGCAGCTTGGGTTGGCGGGGGGATAACACAGATACGCAGTATTTT.